This note documents a single T cell receptor beta chain sequence. Its cognate antigen is unknown. The data stem from a study of tumor-infiltrating lymphocytes in primary liver carcinoma. TCR beta cDNA was prepared out of approximately 500 ng total RNA by means of a constant-region primer. The TCR beta library was amplified through three nested multiplex PCR rounds in a modified ARM-PCR procedure. The first two PCR rounds used TRBV1-TRBV30 forward primers with a C-beta reverse primer, about 10 cycles each. TCRdb recomputed calls from the multiplex PCR reads with MiXCR, one row per CDR3 protein. Of hundreds of thousands of distinct CDR3 sequences listed, 55% to 65% are singletons. The CDR3 is 17 residues long. Germline V CDR1 and CDR2: SEHNR, FQNEAQ (reference sequence). After removal of 5 bases from V and 7 bases from J, the junction contained 14 bases not matched to a gene. Germline DNA was extracted too, while blood RNA derived from unsorted whole blood.

Study-wide results and limits: Tumors had a significantly higher top-250-clone fraction than blood (p = 0.039).

The specimen was peripheral blood. The TCR comes from a man between 35 and 55 years old with primary liver carcinoma and hepatitis B virus infection. This sequence joins TRBV7-9 and TRBJ2-2; TRBD1 matches 9 bases. The CDR3 here is CASSRLGQGVAGGELFF. CDR3 coding DNA: TGTGCCAGCAGCAGACTGGGACAGGGAGTGGCCGGCGGGGAGCTGTTTTTT.